The rows below give T cell receptor beta chains drawn from one sample of a study of identical twins. TCRdb re-analysed the 5' RACE reads in MiXCR, keeping a single row per CDR3 protein. The table includes just over 500,000 distinct CDR3 sequences, 20% to 25% detected once. Another study also made use of these data, one on T cells expressing NK-cell markers.

The sequenced sample consisted of CD4+ T cells sorted from blood. The receptors derive from a woman between 18 and 30 years old in good health. Both conserved end residues are part of each CDR3. The D gene is left open where the match is weak. The size entry is marked missing in some rows and otherwise reads once, few, many or a size class.

CDR3aa	CDR3nt	v_gene	abundance	j_gene	d_gene
CASSSGQGRQETQYF	TGTGCCAGCAGCTCGGGACAGGGGAGGCAAGAGACCCAGTACTTC	TRBV7-2	few	TRBJ2-5	TRBD1
CASRQTMGRAEGSPLHF	TGTGCCAGCAGGCAAACGATGGGGCGGGCCGAAGGATCACCCCTCCACTTT	TRBV4-2	few	TRBJ1-6	NA
CASSFELGLYEQYF	TGCGCCAGCAGCTTCGAACTCGGTCTCTACGAGCAGTACTTC	TRBV5-1	few	TRBJ2-7	NA
CSARRGGVQETQYF	TGCAGTGCTAGACGCGGGGGCGTCCAAGAGACCCAGTACTTC	TRBV20-1	NA	TRBJ2-5	NA
CASSLGRNQPQHF	TGTGCCAGCAGCTTAGGGCGCAATCAGCCCCAGCATTTT	TRBV7-2	many	TRBJ1-5	NA
CASSYRDRNEQFF	TGTGCCAGCAGTTATAGGGACCGGAATGAGCAGTTCTTC	TRBV6-5	NA	TRBJ2-1	NA
CSAREGPGGQPQHF	TGCAGTGCTAGAGAGGGCCCAGGGGGCCAGCCCCAGCATTTT	TRBV20-1	NA	TRBJ1-5	TRBD1
CSARRLAAYNEQFF	TGCAGTGCTAGGAGACTAGCGGCCTACAATGAGCAGTTCTTC	TRBV20-1	NA	TRBJ2-1	TRBD2
CASSQVTGAGSYKNIQYF	TGTGCCAGCAGCCAGGTCACAGGGGCAGGGTCCTACAAAAACATTCAGTACTTC	TRBV4-2	NA	TRBJ2-4	TRBD1
CATSAEGETQYF	TGTGCCACCAGCGCAGAGGGGGAGACCCAGTACTTC	TRBV15	NA	TRBJ2-5	NA
CSVVQTPGLRPYNEQFF	TGCAGCGTTGTACAGACACCGGGACTAAGACCCTACAATGAGCAGTTCTTC	TRBV29-1	few	TRBJ2-1	TRBD2
CASSFSSGTGMLRETQYF	TGTGCCAGCAGTTTCTCTTCCGGGACAGGGATGTTAAGAGAGACCCAGTACTTC	TRBV27	few	TRBJ2-5	TRBD1
CASSTTGTGELFF	TGTGCTAGCAGCACAACAGGGACAGGGGAGCTGTTTTTT	TRBV7-7	NA	TRBJ2-2	NA
CASSFRLAGGWDEQYF	TGCGCCAGCAGCTTCAGACTAGCGGGGGGTTGGGACGAGCAGTACTTC	TRBV5-1	few	TRBJ2-7	TRBD2
CASRDGLSYTF	TGTGCCAGCCGGGACGGCCTAAGCTACACCTTC	TRBV27	NA	TRBJ1-2	NA
CASSGLGSGRNEQYF	TGTGCCAGCAGTGGGTTGGGTAGCGGGCGGAACGAGCAGTACTTC	TRBV27	NA	TRBJ2-7	TRBD2
CASSLDGEKLFF	TGCGCCAGCAGCTTGGATGGTGAAAAACTGTTTTTT	TRBV5-1	many	TRBJ1-4	NA
CASSTTLAGGYNEQFF	TGCGCCAGCAGCACTACCCTAGCGGGGGGTTACAATGAGCAGTTCTTC	TRBV5-1	few	TRBJ2-1	TRBD2
CASSSQSGTSREQYF	TGTGCCAGCAGTTCCCAATCCGGGACTAGTAGGGAGCAGTACTTC	TRBV12-3/TRBV12-4	few	TRBJ2-7	TRBD2
CASSLATSGGFPDTQYF	TGCGCCAGCAGCTTGGCGACTAGCGGGGGGTTTCCAGATACGCAGTATTTT	TRBV5-1	NA	TRBJ2-3	TRBD2
CASSSSSGGAYEQYF	TGTGCCAGCAGTTCCTCTAGCGGGGGAGCCTACGAGCAGTACTTC	TRBV2	NA	TRBJ2-7	TRBD2
CASSSDRGYSPLHF	TGTGCCAGCAGTTCAGACAGGGGCTATTCACCCCTCCACTTT	TRBV12-3/TRBV12-4	NA	TRBJ1-6	TRBD1
CASKGNRGVETQYF	TGTGCCAGCAAAGGGAATCGAGGGGTGGAGACCCAGTACTTC	TRBV2	few	TRBJ2-5	NA
CSVLQGGNQPQHF	TGCAGCGTCTTACAGGGGGGCAATCAGCCCCAGCATTTT	TRBV29-1	NA	TRBJ1-5	TRBD1
CASSRNTGSSYNEQFF	TGTGCCAGCAGCCGAAACACAGGCAGCTCCTACAATGAGCAGTTCTTC	TRBV7-2	NA	TRBJ2-1	NA
CSARGPREETQYF	TGCAGTGCTAGAGGTCCTCGAGAAGAGACCCAGTACTTC	TRBV20-1	few	TRBJ2-5	NA
CSARPGDYEQYF	TGCAGTGCTCGCCCAGGGGACTACGAGCAGTACTTC	TRBV20-1	NA	TRBJ2-7	NA
CSAAPGQGTDEQFF	TGCAGTGCCGCCCCGGGACAGGGGACGGATGAGCAGTTCTTC	TRBV20-1	NA	TRBJ2-1	TRBD1
CASSSLTPAEAFF	TGTGCCAGCAGTTCACTAACTCCCGCTGAAGCTTTCTTT	TRBV27	NA	TRBJ1-1	NA
CAAPKGSSGANVLTF	TGTGCCGCTCCAAAGGGTAGCTCTGGGGCCAACGTCCTGACTTTC	TRBV6-4	NA	TRBJ2-6	NA
CASSSIRDSFRLYNEQFF	TGTGCCAGCAGTTCAATTAGGGACTCCTTTAGGTTGTACAATGAGCAGTTCTTC	TRBV6-5	many	TRBJ2-1	NA
CASSLWTSPDTEAFF	TGCGCCAGCAGCTTGTGGACCTCTCCTGACACTGAAGCTTTCTTT	TRBV5-1	NA	TRBJ1-1	NA
CASGPASGTYNEQFF	TGTGCTAGTGGCCCCGCTAGCGGAACCTACAATGAGCAGTTCTTC	TRBV12-5	NA	TRBJ2-1	TRBD2
CASSFRQGYEQYF	TGTGCCAGCAGCTTCCGACAGGGGTACGAGCAGTACTTC	TRBV7-2	many	TRBJ2-7	TRBD1
CATSRDILRANIQYF	TGTGCCACCAGCAGAGATATCTTGAGGGCGAACATTCAGTACTTC	TRBV15	few	TRBJ2-4	NA
CSARTGTFDSPLHF	TGCAGTGCCAGGACAGGGACGTTTGATTCACCCCTCCACTTT	TRBV20-1	NA	TRBJ1-6	TRBD1
CASSLFYNEQFF	TGTGCCAGCAGCTTGTTCTACAATGAGCAGTTCTTC	TRBV5-6	many	TRBJ2-1	NA
CASRREHEQYF	TGTGCCAGCCGGAGGGAGCACGAGCAGTACTTC	TRBV2	few	TRBJ2-7	NA
CASSLEGIDTQYF	TGCGCCAGCAGCCTGGAGGGGATAGATACGCAGTATTTT	TRBV5-1	NA	TRBJ2-3	NA
CAFSLEGPSKAGANVLTF	TGTGCCTTCAGTTTAGAGGGACCCAGCAAGGCTGGGGCCAACGTCCTGACTTTC	TRBV3-1	once	TRBJ2-6	NA
CAIRATSLAASTDTQYF	TGTGCCATCAGGGCTACGTCGCTAGCGGCAAGCACAGATACGCAGTATTTT	TRBV10-3	NA	TRBJ2-3	TRBD2
CASSSPGEANYGYTF	TGCGCCAGCAGCTCACCCGGAGAAGCTAACTATGGCTACACCTTC	TRBV5-1	NA	TRBJ1-2	NA
CASSPQLAQITQYF	TGTGCCAGCAGCCCCCAATTAGCACAGATAACGCAGTATTTT	TRBV12-3/TRBV12-4	NA	TRBJ2-3	NA
CASSYSRGGGEQFF	TGTGCCAGCAGTTACTCGAGAGGGGGCGGTGAGCAGTTCTTC	TRBV6-5	few	TRBJ2-1	TRBD1
CSARLAGILKQYF	TGCAGTGCTAGACTAGCGGGTATCCTAAAGCAGTACTTC	TRBV20-1	once	TRBJ2-7	TRBD2
CSARGRTGDEQYF	TGCAGTGCTAGAGGAAGGACAGGGGACGAGCAGTACTTC	TRBV20-1	few	TRBJ2-7	TRBD1
CATESASGSYCEQFF	TGTGCCACCGAGTCGGCGAGCGGGAGCTATTGTGAGCAGTTCTTC	TRBV25-1	NA	TRBJ2-1	TRBD2
CASSPRGGKNYGYTF	TGTGCCAGCAGCCCCCGGGGGGGAAAAAACTATGGCTACACCTTC	TRBV7-8	NA	TRBJ1-2	NA
CASSVAGLAGVTDTQYF	TGTGCCAGCAGCGTAGCGGGGCTAGCGGGCGTCACAGATACGCAGTATTTT	TRBV9	few	TRBJ2-3	TRBD2
CASSYSTRAYEQYF	TGTGCCAGCAGTTACTCGACAAGGGCCTACGAGCAGTACTTC	TRBV6-5	NA	TRBJ2-7	NA
CASRSRSGEQFF	TGTGCCAGCAGATCCAGGTCGGGTGAGCAGTTCTTC	TRBV6-5	NA	TRBJ2-1	NA
CASSRNRDFPYEQYF	TGTGCCAGCAGCCGAAACCGGGACTTCCCCTACGAGCAGTACTTC	TRBV7-2	NA	TRBJ2-7	NA
CASGLGPGGYTF	TGTGCCAGCGGTTTGGGTCCGGGGGGCTACACCTTC	TRBV2	few	TRBJ1-2	NA
CASRVTEITEAFF	TGTGCCAGCAGGGTCACCGAGATCACTGAAGCTTTCTTT	TRBV12-3/TRBV12-4	few	TRBJ1-1	NA
CASRQTFQDTQYF	TGTGCCAGCAGGCAGACCTTTCAGGATACGCAGTATTTT	TRBV5-6	few	TRBJ2-3	NA